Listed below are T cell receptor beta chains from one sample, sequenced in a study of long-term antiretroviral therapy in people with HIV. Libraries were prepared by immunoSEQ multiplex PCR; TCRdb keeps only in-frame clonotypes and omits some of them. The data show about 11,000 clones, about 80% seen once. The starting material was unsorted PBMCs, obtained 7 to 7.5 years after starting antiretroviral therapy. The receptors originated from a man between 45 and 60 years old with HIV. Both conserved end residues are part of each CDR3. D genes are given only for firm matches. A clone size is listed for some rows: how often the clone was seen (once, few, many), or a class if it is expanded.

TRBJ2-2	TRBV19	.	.	CASKSGELFF	TGTGCCAGTAAATCCGGGGAGCTGTTTTTT
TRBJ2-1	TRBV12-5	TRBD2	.	CASGLVIVISAAGYNEQFF	TGTGCTAGTGGTTTGGTAATTGTCATTTCGGCAGCGGGATACAATGAGCAGTTCTTC
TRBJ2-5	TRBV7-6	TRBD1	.	CASSTGTGKDETQYF	TGTGCCAGCAGTACCGGGACAGGGAAGGACGAGACCCAGTACTTC
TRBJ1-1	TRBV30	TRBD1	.	CALGEGGAGNTEAFF	TGTGCCTTGGGGGAAGGGGGCGCGGGGAACACTGAAGCTTTCTTT
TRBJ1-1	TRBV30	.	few	CAWRGRGITEAFF	TGTGCCTGGAGGGGAAGGGGGATCACTGAAGCTTTCTTT
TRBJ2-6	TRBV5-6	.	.	CASSLDPSGANVLTF	TGTGCCAGCAGCTTAGACCCTTCTGGGGCCAACGTCCTGACTTTC
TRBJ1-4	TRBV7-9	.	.	CASSSQGSTNEKLFF	TGTGCCAGCAGCTCGCAGGGGTCAACTAATGAAAAACTGTTTTTT
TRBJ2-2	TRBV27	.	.	CASSFSNTGELFF	TGTGCCAGCAGTTTTTCGAACACCGGGGAGCTGTTTTTT
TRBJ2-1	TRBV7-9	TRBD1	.	CASSPPWQGDNNEQFF	TGTGCCAGCAGCCCACCTTGGCAGGGGGATAACAATGAGCAGTTCTTC
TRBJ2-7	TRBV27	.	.	CASSLSWGERTYEQYF	TGTGCCAGCAGTTTATCGTGGGGAGAACGTACCTACGAGCAGTACTTC
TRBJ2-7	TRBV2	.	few	CASRETSYEQYF	TGTGCCAGCAGGGAAACTTCCTACGAGCAGTACTTC
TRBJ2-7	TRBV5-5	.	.	CASSLEGPFSYEQYF	TGTGCCAGCAGCTTGGAGGGCCCGTTCTCCTACGAGCAGTACTTC
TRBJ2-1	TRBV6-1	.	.	CASSKGVGSYNEQFF	TGTGCCAGCAGTAAGGGGGTAGGCTCCTACAATGAGCAGTTCTTC
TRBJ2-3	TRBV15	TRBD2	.	CATSRDPMAGGADTQYF	TGTGCCACCAGCAGAGATCCCATGGCGGGGGGCGCAGATACGCAGTATTTT
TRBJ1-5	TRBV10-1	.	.	CASSESWAGQPQHF	TGCGCCAGCAGTGAGTCCTGGGCGGGACAGCCCCAGCATTTT
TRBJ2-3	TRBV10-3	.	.	CAIGGQTNTQYF	TGTGCCATCGGAGGACAGACGAATACGCAGTATTTT
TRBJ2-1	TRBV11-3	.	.	CASRLDLPTVDNEQFF	TGTGCCAGCAGGTTGGACCTCCCGACCGTGGACAATGAGCAGTTCTTC
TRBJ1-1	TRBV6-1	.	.	CASSEGRKPMNTEAFF	TGTGCCAGCAGTGAAGGGAGGAAGCCTATGAACACTGAAGCTTTCTTT
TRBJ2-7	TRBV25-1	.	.	CASSGTPVPGGEQYF	TGTGCCAGCAGTGGGACCCCCGTCCCGGGTGGCGAGCAGTACTTC
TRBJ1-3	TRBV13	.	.	CASSLNPLSSGNTIYF	TGTGCCAGCAGCTTAAACCCCCTTAGCTCTGGAAACACCATATATTTT
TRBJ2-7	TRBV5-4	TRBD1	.	CASSRAGQGPYEQYF	TGTGCCAGCAGCAGAGCGGGACAGGGCCCCTACGAGCAGTACTTC
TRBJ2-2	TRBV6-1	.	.	CASSYRSGELFF	TGTGCCAGCAGCTATAGATCCGGGGAGCTGTTTTTT
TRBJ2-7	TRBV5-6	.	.	CASSLSGYEQYF	TGTGCCAGCAGCTTATCAGGCTACGAGCAGTACTTC
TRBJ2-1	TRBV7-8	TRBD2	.	CASSLRGDNEQFF	TGTGCCAGCAGCTTGCGGGGGGACAATGAGCAGTTCTTC